This TCR beta chain was sequenced for a study of radiotherapy plus CTLA-4 blockade in lung cancer. The protocol was immunoSEQ multiplex PCR, while the TCRdb copy is restricted to in-frame clones and leaves out a portion. The sample contains 70,000 to 90,000 clones, about 80% of which appear only once. With 6 bases removed from V and 2 bases from J, the gap between germline ends came to 16 bases. The germline V gene has CDR1 MNHNY and CDR2 SVGAGI (reference sequence). There are 15 residues in the CDR3. Sequences were derived from peripheral blood, sampled from a patient treated with radiotherapy plus ipilimumab. The rearrangement uses TRBV6-6 and TRBJ1-2; D perhaps matches TRBD1 (6 bases). This TCR was recovered from a human donor with non-small cell lung cancer who had a complete response to radiotherapy plus ipilimumab. DNA for the CDR3: TGTGCCAGCAGCTACCCTACAACAGGGAACTATGGCTACACCTTC. Residues: CASSYPTTGNYGYTF.